These 9 T cell receptor beta chains were sequenced from one sample in a study of T cell clonotyping in hematopoietic cell transplantation. The repertoire was sequenced with immunoSEQ multiplex PCR; TCRdb's copy has only in-frame clones and lacks some. The sample shows about 41,000 clones, around 96% of them seen only once. The specimen sequenced was peripheral blood mononuclear cells. Source of these receptors: a man aged 25 to 40 in good health. Some clones in this sample may be carry-over from other donors' samples.

The V call is TRBV6-4, the J call TRBJ2-3; 9 bases fit TRBD1. The ends lost 4 bases at V and 1 base at J; junction bases unmatched: 0. Germline-derived CDR1 and CDR2 are MRHNA and SNTAGT. The CDR3 totals 14 residues. As DNA, the CDR3 is TGTGCCAGCAGTGGGACAGGGGGCACAGATACGCAGTATTTT. Protein sequence: CASSGTGGTDTQYF.

The chain employs TRBV7-9 and TRBJ2-1, with 7 bases lining up with TRBD1. This CDR3 has 15 residues. CDR1 SEHNR and CDR2 FQNEAQ come from the germline V gene (reference sequence). V shed 4 bases, J shed 0 bases, and the junction held 3 bases outside the gene matches. The CDR3 DNA sequence: TGTGCCAGCAGCTCCGCAGGGGGCTCCTACAATGAGCAGTTCTTC. Its protein product is CASSSAGGSYNEQFF.

The genes are TRBV30 and TRBJ2-7; 10 bases align to TRBD1. The length of the CDR3 is 15 residues. The germline gives CDR1 GTSNPN, CDR2 SVGIG (reference sequence). The V and J ends lost 2 bases and 2 bases, in that order; junction bases with no gene match: 6. The CDR3 bases are TGTGCCTGGAGTAGGAGGACAGGGGGGGCCTACGAGCAGTACTTC. It translates to CAWSRRTGGAYEQYF.

The chain is built from TRBV19 and TRBJ1-2, with 8 bases aligning to TRBD1. In germline, CDR1 is LNHDA, CDR2 SQIVND (reference sequence). The CDR3 extends over 15 amino acids. V shed 6 bases, J shed 3 bases, and the junction held 9 bases outside the gene matches. The CDR3 loop is CASSLGQGPHYGYTF. The CDR3 nucleotides read TGTGCCAGTAGCCTAGGACAGGGACCTCACTATGGCTACACCTTC. The full variable domain, rest sourced from reference TRBV19 and TRBJ1-2, is DGGITQSPKYLFRKEGQNVTLSCEQNLNHDAMYWYRQDPGQGLRLIYYSQIVNDFQKGDIAEGYSVSREKKESFPLTVTSAQKNPTAFYLCASSLGQGPHYGYTFGSGTRLTVV.

The rearrangement joins TRBV13 to TRBJ2-6; D ambiguous. Trimming stripped 5 bases from V and 0 bases from J, with 11 bases between. The CDR3 has 16 residues. CDR1 is PRHDT and CDR2 is FYEKMQ in the germline V gene (reference sequence). CDR3 sequence: CASSLDTGSGANVLTF. DNA of the CDR3: TGTGCCAGCAGCCTAGATACGGGCTCTGGGGCCAACGTCCTGACTTTC.

The gene calls are TRBV6-5 and TRBJ1-2; 8 bases align to TRBD1. Trimming took 4 bases from V and 2 from J; bases not matched to a gene: 6. This CDR3 spans 15 amino acids. Germline CDR1 MNHEY, CDR2 SVGAGI. The CDR3: CASSSPGTGNYGYTF. For the CDR3, the DNA is TGTGCCAGCAGTTCCCCCGGGACAGGAAACTATGGCTACACCTTC.

V usage is TRBV6-6 and J usage is TRBJ1-1; 10 nucleotides line up with TRBD1. Germline V gene lookup returns CDR1 MNHNY and CDR2 SVGAGI (reference sequence). J lost 0 bases, V lost 6 bases, and 7 bases had no gene match. The CDR3 sequence is 16 residues long. For the CDR3, the DNA is TGTGCCAGCAGCACCGGGACAGGGGTCATGAACACTGAAGCTTTCTTT. Residues: CASSTGTGVMNTEAFF.

V usage is TRBV5-1 and J usage is TRBJ2-5, with a possible D match to TRBD2 (5 bases). The germline CDR1 and CDR2 sequences are SGHRS and YFSETQ. V lost 3 bases, J lost 4 bases, and 28 bases lay in between. This CDR3 has 19 residues. The chain's CDR3 is CASSYFGLGANALGETQYF. DNA of the CDR3: TGCGCCAGCAGCTATTTCGGCCTGGGAGCAAATGCCCTTGGAGAGACCCAGTACTTC.

This clone was found once. The chain joins TRBV7-9 to TRBJ2-7, with 9 bases that match TRBD2. The V gene end was trimmed by 5 bases and the J gene end by 3 bases; junction bases not matched to a gene: 5. CDR3 size: 14 residues. Germline V CDR1 and CDR2: SEHNR, FQNEAQ (reference sequence). This chain's CDR3 is CASSRISGSYEQYF. The CDR3 nucleotides read TGTGCCAGCAGCCGAATTAGCGGGAGCTACGAGCAGTACTTC.